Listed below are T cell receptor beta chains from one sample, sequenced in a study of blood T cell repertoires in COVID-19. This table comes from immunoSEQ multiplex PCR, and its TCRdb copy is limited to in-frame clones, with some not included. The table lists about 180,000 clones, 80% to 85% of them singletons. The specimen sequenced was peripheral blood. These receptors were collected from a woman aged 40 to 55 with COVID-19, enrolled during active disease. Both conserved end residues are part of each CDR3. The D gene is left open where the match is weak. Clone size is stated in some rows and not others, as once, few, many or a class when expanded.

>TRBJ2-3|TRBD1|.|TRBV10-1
TGCGCCAGCAGTGATGACAGGGGAGGAAGCACAGATACGCAGTATTTT
CASSDDRGGSTDTQYF
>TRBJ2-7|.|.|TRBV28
TGTGCCAGCAGTTTAGAGGGTACGGGCTTTGGCGAGCAGTACTTC
CASSLEGTGFGEQYF
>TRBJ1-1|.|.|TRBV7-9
TGTGCCAGCAGCTTGGGACAAGTGGACACTGAAGCTTTCTTT
CASSLGQVDTEAFF
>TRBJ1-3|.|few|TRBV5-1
TGCGCCAGCAGCCCGACAGATGGAAACACCATATATTTT
CASSPTDGNTIYF
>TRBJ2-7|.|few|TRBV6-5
TGTGCCAGCAGTAGGGGAATTGAATACGAGCAGTACTTC
CASSRGIEYEQYF
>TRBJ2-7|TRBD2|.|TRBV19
TGTGCCAGTAGTCGTAGAGGGACTAGCGACCTCTACGAGCAGTACTTC
CASSRRGTSDLYEQYF
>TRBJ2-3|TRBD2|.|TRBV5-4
TGTGCCAGCAACGTAGGGCGGGGGGAAGAGGATACGCAGTATTTT
CASNVGRGEEDTQYF
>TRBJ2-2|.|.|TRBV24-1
TGTGCCACCAGTGATTTCGGCCCAGGGGACACCGGGGAGCTGTTTTTT
CATSDFGPGDTGELFF
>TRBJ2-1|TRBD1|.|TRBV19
TGTGCCAGTACGGACAGGTCCCCCCGGCTCAACTACAATGAGCAGTTCTTC
CASTDRSPRLNYNEQFF
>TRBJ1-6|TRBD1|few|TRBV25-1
TGTGCCAGCAGTGCCGACAGGGATAATTCACCCCTCCACTTT
CASSADRDNSPLHF
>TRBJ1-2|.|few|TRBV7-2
TGTGCCAGCAGCTTACCCTCAGCGGGGTATAACTATGGCTACACCTTC
CASSLPSAGYNYGYTF
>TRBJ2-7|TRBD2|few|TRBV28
TGTGCCAGCAGCCGAATACTAGCGGGCCAGAACGAGCAGTACTTC
CASSRILAGQNEQYF
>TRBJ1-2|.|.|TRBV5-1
TGCGCCAGCAACCCGGACAGTGGGTCCTATGGCTACACCTTC
CASNPDSGSYGYTF
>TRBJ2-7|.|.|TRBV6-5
TGTGCCAGCGTACCTGCAGGTGGGGGGTCCTACGAGCAGTACTTC
CASVPAGGGSYEQYF
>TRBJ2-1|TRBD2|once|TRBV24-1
TGTGCCACCAGTGATTCGTCCCTAGCGGGATATGAGCAGTTCTTC
CATSDSSLAGYEQFF
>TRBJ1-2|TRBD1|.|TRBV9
TGTGCCAGCAGCGCAGGGGACAGGGCACACTATGGCTACACCTTC
CASSAGDRAHYGYTF
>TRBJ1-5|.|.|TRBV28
TGTGCCAGCAGTCCAAGAGTCTCCGCGGTTCAGCCCCAGCATTTT
CASSPRVSAVQPQHF
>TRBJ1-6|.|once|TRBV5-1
TGCGCCAGCAGCAACTCCGGTTTCGATTCACCCCTCCACTTT
CASSNSGFDSPLHF
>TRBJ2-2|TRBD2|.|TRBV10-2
TGCGCCAGCAGACTAGCGGGAGGAGGCACCGGGGAGCTGTTTTTT
CASRLAGGGTGELFF
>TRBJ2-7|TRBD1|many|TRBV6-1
TGTGCCAGCAGTGAACCCTACCGGACAGGCTCCTACGAGCAGTACTTC
CASSEPYRTGSYEQYF